These 3 T cell receptor beta chains were all obtained from the same sample, sequenced in a study of neoadjuvant anti-PD-1 for oral cavity cancer. Clones were read by immunoSEQ multiplex PCR, and TCRdb kept only the in-frame ones, dropping some. Among approximately 83,000 clones listed, under 90% were seen once. Sequencing used PBMCs, obtained before nivolumab (anti-PD-1) treatment. The receptor source for this set is a person between 35 and 79 years old with oral cavity squamous cell carcinoma.

This rearrangement joins TRBV30 to TRBJ1-1, with D uncertain. The CDR3 totals 12 residues. CDR1 is GTSNPN, CDR2 SVGIG, per germline (reference sequence). The germline V and J ends were trimmed by 4 bases and 4 bases, with 10 bases remaining between them. The CDR3 sequence is CAWTTGSTEAFF. In DNA, the CDR3 is TGTGCCTGGACCACCGGGAGCACTGAAGCTTTCTTT.

CDR3 nucleotide sequence: TGCGCCAGCAGCCCCCGCGGGGATCAGCCCCAGCATTTT. Its protein product is CASSPRGDQPQHF. The chain uses TRBV4-1 and TRBJ1-5, with D unresolved. The CDR3 spans 13 residues. V lost 4 bases to trimming and J lost 5 bases, with 9 bases between them. The germline V gene has CDR1 MGHRA and CDR2 YSYEKL.

This chain connects TRBV9 to TRBJ2-7; D call uncertain. V gave up 4 bases and J gave up 2 bases, with 19 bases separating them. CDR1 is SGDLS, CDR2 YYNGEE, per germline. The CDR3 covers 16 residues. In DNA form, the CDR3 reads TGTGCCAGCAGCCCACACAAACTCAGCTCTACCTACGAGCAGTACTTC. This codes for CASSPHKLSSTYEQYF.